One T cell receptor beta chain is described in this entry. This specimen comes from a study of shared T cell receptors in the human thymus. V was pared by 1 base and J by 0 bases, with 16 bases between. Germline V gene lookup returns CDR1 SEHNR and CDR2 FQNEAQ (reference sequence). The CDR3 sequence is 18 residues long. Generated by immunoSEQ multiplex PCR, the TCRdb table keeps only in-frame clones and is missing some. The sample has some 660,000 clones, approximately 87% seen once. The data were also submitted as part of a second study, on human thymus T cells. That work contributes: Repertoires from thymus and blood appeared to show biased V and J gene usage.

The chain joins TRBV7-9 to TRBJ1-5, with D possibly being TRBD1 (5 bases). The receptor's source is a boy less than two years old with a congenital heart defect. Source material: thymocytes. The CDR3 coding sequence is TGTGCCAGCAGCTTAGGGGGCGGGGACTCGTATAGCAATCAGCCCCAGCATTTT. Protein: CASSLGGGDSYSNQPQHF.